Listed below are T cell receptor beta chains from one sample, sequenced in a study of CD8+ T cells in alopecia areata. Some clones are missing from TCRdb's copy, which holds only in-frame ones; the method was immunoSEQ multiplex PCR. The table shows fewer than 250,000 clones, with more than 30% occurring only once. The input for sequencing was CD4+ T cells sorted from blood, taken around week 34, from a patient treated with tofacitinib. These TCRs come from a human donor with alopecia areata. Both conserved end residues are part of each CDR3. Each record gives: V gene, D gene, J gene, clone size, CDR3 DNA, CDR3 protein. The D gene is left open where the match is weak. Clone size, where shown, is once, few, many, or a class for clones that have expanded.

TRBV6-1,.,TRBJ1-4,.,TGTGCCAGCAGTGAAGTCGAACGGCGGGGAGAAAAACTGTTTTTT,CASSEVERRGEKLFF
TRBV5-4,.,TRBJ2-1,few,TGTGCCAGCAGCTCGACGCGGGGGCCTAACAATGAGCAGTTCTTC,CASSSTRGPNNEQFF
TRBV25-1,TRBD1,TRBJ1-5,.,TGTGCCAGCAGACCCCAGGGGGTCAATCAGCCCCAGCATTTT,CASRPQGVNQPQHF
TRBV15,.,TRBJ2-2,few,TGTGCCACCAGCAGGCACACGGATCGGTGGCTGTTTTTT,CATSRHTDRWLFF
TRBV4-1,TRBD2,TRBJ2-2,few,TGCGCCAGCAGCCAAGAAGGGGTAATAGCGGGAGCTAACACCGGGGAGCTGTTTTTT,CASSQEGVIAGANTGELFF
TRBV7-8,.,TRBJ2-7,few,TGTGCCAGCAGCTTATCCAGGACGTACGAGCAGTACTTC,CASSLSRTYEQYF
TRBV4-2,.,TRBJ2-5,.,TGTGCCAGCAGCCAAGGTTCGTTGAGAGAGACCCAGTACTTC,CASSQGSLRETQYF
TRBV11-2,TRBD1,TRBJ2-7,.,TGTGCCAGCAGCTCACCGGGACAGGGGGGCTACGAGCAGTACTTC,CASSSPGQGGYEQYF
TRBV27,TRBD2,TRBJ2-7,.,TGTGCCAGCAGTTTTCAGACTAGCGGGAGGTCCGAGCAGTACTTC,CASSFQTSGRSEQYF
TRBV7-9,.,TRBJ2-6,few,TGTGCCAGCACCTTCCAAAAAGGACTCCCAGCACTAGTCCTGACTTTC,CASTFQKGLPALVLTF
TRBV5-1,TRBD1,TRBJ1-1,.,TGCGCCAGCAGCGCCGGACAGGGGGGCGTAGCTTTCTTT,CASSAGQGGVAFF
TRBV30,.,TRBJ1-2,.,TGTGCCTGGAGTGTGGGCAAGGGCTATGGCTACACCTTC,CAWSVGKGYGYTF
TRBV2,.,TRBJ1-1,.,TGTGCCAGCAGAACGAACTTGAACACTGAAGCTTTCTTT,CASRTNLNTEAFF
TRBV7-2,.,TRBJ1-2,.,TGTGCCAGCAGCTTACGACTCTATGGCTACACCTTC,CASSLRLYGYTF
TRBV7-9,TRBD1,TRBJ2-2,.,TGTGCCAGCAGCGTGGGACAGGGGGACACCGGGGAGCTGTTTTTT,CASSVGQGDTGELFF
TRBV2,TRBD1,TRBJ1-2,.,TGTGCCAGCAGTGCCGGGACAGACTATGGCTACACCTTC,CASSAGTDYGYTF
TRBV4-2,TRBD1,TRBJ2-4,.,TGTGCCAGCAGCTCCCGAGCCGCGGTAGGGGGCGAAGTAGACATTCAGTACTTC,CASSSRAAVGGEVDIQYF
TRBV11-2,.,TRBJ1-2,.,TGTGCCAGCGGACGGACGGCGGTGAGGTACACCTTC,CASGRTAVRYTF
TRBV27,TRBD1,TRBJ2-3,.,TGTGCCAGCAGTTTATCGGACAGCCCGACAGGGGATACGCAGTATTTT,CASSLSDSPTGDTQYF
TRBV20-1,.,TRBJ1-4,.,TGCAGTGCTATCAGTCCGAAAAAACTGTTTTTT,CSAISPKKLFF
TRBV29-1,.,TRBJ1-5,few,TGCAGCGTTGCGGGGGTGGGTCAGCCCCAGCATTTT,CSVAGVGQPQHF
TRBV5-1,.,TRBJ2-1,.,TGCGCCAGCAGCACAGACAATGAGCAGTTCTTC,CASSTDNEQFF
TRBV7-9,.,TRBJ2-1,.,TGTGCCAGCAGGCCCCCGTTCGGGCCGGCCTACAATGAGCAGTTCTTC,CASRPPFGPAYNEQFF
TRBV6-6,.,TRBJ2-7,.,TGTGCCAGCAGTTCTCACCGGGACTTCTCCTACGAGCAGTACTTC,CASSSHRDFSYEQYF
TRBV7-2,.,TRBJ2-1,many,TGTGCCAGCAGCTTAGTTAACAATGAGCAGTTCTTC,CASSLVNNEQFF
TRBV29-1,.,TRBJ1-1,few,TGCAGCGTTACAGGCAGGATGAACGTGACTGAAGCTTTCTTT,CSVTGRMNVTEAFF
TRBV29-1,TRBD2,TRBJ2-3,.,TGCAGCGTTGAAACGGGGGGAGATACGCAGTATTTT,CSVETGGDTQYF
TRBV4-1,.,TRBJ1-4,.,TGCGCCAGCAGCCAAGATGGACGGGTGGGTGAAAAACTGTTTTTT,CASSQDGRVGEKLFF
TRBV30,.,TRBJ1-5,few,TGTGCCTACTCCCATGGGGGGGGTCAGCCCCAGCATTTT,CAYSHGGGQPQHF